This entry describes one TCR beta chain. The record originates from a study of blood T cell repertoires in COVID-19. Turning to the study itself: From T cells, B-cell-depleted T cells, or PBMCs came the material, which was cDNA or gDNA.

This CDR3 has 13 amino acids. The V and J ends lost 9 bases and 4 bases, in that order; junction bases with no gene match: 7. CDR1 KGHDR and CDR2 SFDVKD come from the germline V gene. Participants were aged roughly 18 to 90 years, lived in about 26 US areas, and enrolled virtually. Participants were placed into cohorts based on the clinical history they reported. Two negative PCRs, clearance, or symptom resolution characterized the recovered Cohort 3 donors. Assay used: immunoSEQ multiplex PCR; TCRdb lists only in-frame clones, some missing. The table lists about 220,000 clones, 70% to 85% of them singletons, with more than 3% in the top ten.

This chain joins TRBV24-1 and TRBJ1-1, with 7 bases lining up with TRBD1. The sequence was collected from a woman aged 60-70 years who had recovered from COVID-19. The sample consisted of PBMCs or T cells enriched from blood (not recorded which). CDR3 nucleotides: TGTGCCACCCAGCAGGGGGTGGCCACTGAAGCTTTCTTT. The encoded protein is CATQQGVATEAFF.